One and the same sample provided the 17 T cell receptor beta chains below, sequenced in a study of cytomegalovirus exposure and HLA in healthy donors. PCR amplification relied on 60 Vbeta primers (plus 13 Jbeta primers). The method was immunoSEQ multiplex PCR; TCRdb's version includes in-frame clones alone and lacks a portion of them. The sample holds around 90,000 clones, around three quarters seen once. Source material: PBMCs. Every receptor here comes from a male donor in good health and CMV-seropositive.

The rearrangement uses TRBV25-1 and TRBJ2-3, with D possibly being TRBD2 (6 bases). The CDR3 has 11 amino acids. Germline assignment: CDR1 MGHDK and CDR2 SYGVNS. V lost 5 bases, J lost 8 bases, and 8 bases lay in between. CDR3 coding DNA: TGTGCCAGCAGTCTCGGGGGTACGCAGTATTTT. It codes for CASSLGGTQYF.

The genes are TRBV9 and TRBJ2-1; 12 nucleotides match TRBD2. J gave up 6 bases and V 3 bases, and 4 bases lay outside the gene matches. CDR3 length: 15 amino acids. Germline CDR1 and CDR2: SGDLS and YYNGEE. The CDR3 reads CASSGGLAGSNEQFF. The CDR3, as DNA: TGTGCCAGCAGCGGGGGACTAGCGGGCTCCAATGAGCAGTTCTTC.

The V gene is TRBV12-1, the J gene TRBJ2-3; TRBD2 is the table's D call and was not checked against the DNA. TRBV12-1 is given as a pseudogene. The CDR3 is made up of 14 amino acids. The CDR3 is CASSFASLGDTQYF. CDR3 nucleotides: TGTGCCAGCAGCTTTGCCAGCCTCGGGGATACGCAGTATTTT.

The chain joins TRBV4-1 to TRBJ2-1; 9 bases fit TRBD2. Germline CDR1 and CDR2: MGHRA and YSYEKL. The V segment lost 5 bases and the J segment 2 bases; nucleotides outside the gene matches: 4. This CDR3 is 15 amino acids long. The CDR3 protein is CASSSRGGAYNEQFF. DNA for the CDR3: TGCGCCAGCAGCTCTCGCGGGGGGGCCTACAATGAGCAGTTCTTC.

The gene calls are TRBV5-4 and TRBJ1-1; 9 bases agree with TRBD1. CDR1 SGHNT and CDR2 YYREEE come from the germline V gene (reference sequence). V lost 0 bases and J lost 0; bases outside the gene matches: 3. The CDR3 runs 16 residues. Written as DNA, the CDR3 is TGTGCCAGCAGCTTGGGGGACAGGGTTATGAACACTGAAGCTTTCTTT. It codes for CASSLGDRVMNTEAFF.

This sequence joins TRBV9 and TRBJ2-3, with 7 bases aligning to TRBD2. Germline CDR1 SGDLS, CDR2 YYNGEE. This CDR3 region has 16 residues. V trimming: 4 bases; J trimming: 1 base; junction bases outside the gene matches: 9. The CDR3 DNA reads as TGTGCCAGCAGCCCACGGACTAGTCTCGGCACAGATACGCAGTATTTT. Protein sequence: CASSPRTSLGTDTQYF.

This clone was detected only once. The rearrangement links TRBV30 to TRBJ2-3, with TRBD1 matching 7 bases. CDR3 length equals 14 residues. The ends lost 5 bases at V and 1 base at J; junction bases unmatched: 6. Germline V lookup: CDR1 GTSNPN, CDR2 SVGIG (reference sequence). In nucleotides, the CDR3 is TGTGCCTGGGGACAGGATGTTGGCACAGATACGCAGTATTTT. Translation gives CAWGQDVGTDTQYF. The full variable domain, in which reference TRBV30 and TRBJ2-3 provide the parts outside the CDR3, is SQTIHQWPATLVQPVGSPLSLECTVEGTSNPNLYWYRQAAGRGLQLLFYSVGIGQISSEVPQNLSASRPQDRQFILSSKKLLLSDSGFYLCAWGQDVGTDTQYFGPGTRLTVL.

Concerning this clone itself: Other DNA sequences within the sample encode an identical CDR3. The chain recombines TRBV30 with TRBJ1-1; D is uncertain. Trimming took 3 bases from V and 2 from J, leaving 10 bases between them. From germline, CDR1 is GTSNPN and CDR2 SVGIG (reference sequence). This CDR3 is 13 amino acids long. CDR3 sequence reads: CAWRRTANTEAFF. CDR3 DNA: TGTGCCTGGAGGCGGACTGCAAACACTGAAGCTTTCTTT.

The V and J genes are TRBV11-3 and TRBJ1-1, with D maybe TRBD1 (5 bases). The V and J ends lost 2 bases and 4 bases respectively, with 11 bases between them. Germline loops: CDR1 SGHNT, CDR2 YENEEA. This CDR3 has 14 residues. CDR3 in DNA: TGTGCCAGCAGCTTATCCGGAAGGGGCACTGAAGCTTTCTTT. Translation: CASSLSGRGTEAFF.

The V gene is TRBV2, the J gene TRBJ1-5, with TRBD1 matching over 9 bases. The CDR3 covers 13 residues. The J segment lost 7 bases and the V segment lost 4 bases, leaving 2 bases of the junction unmatched. Germline CDR1 is SNHLY and CDR2 is FYNNEI. The CDR3 sequence: CASSGQGGQPQHF. In DNA form, the CDR3 reads TGTGCCAGCAGTGGACAGGGGGGGCAGCCCCAGCATTTT. Combining the CDR3 with reference TRBV2 and TRBJ1-5 gives the whole variable domain EPEVTQTPSHQVTQMGQEVILRCVPISNHLYFYWYRQILGQKVEFLVSFYNNEISEKSEIFDDQFSVERPDGSNFTLKIRSTKLEDSAMYFCASSGQGGQPQHFGDGTRLSIL.

This chain uses TRBV6-6 with TRBJ1-1; 10 bases map to TRBD1. The germline V gene encodes CDR1 MNHNY and CDR2 SVGAGI (reference sequence). V shed 6 bases and J 7 bases; nucleotides not matched to a gene: 8. The CDR3 runs 14 residues. The CDR3 DNA is TGTGCCAGCAGGGGGACAGGGGACCTTGGTGAAGCTTTCTTT. It is translated as CASRGTGDLGEAFF.

The chain joins TRBV6-5 to TRBJ1-2; D is perhaps TRBD1 (6 bases). Germline assignment: CDR1 MNHEY and CDR2 SVGAGI. This CDR3 is 13 amino acids long. V was shortened by 5 bases and J by 6 bases, with 13 bases between the two germline ends. The CDR3 here is CASSEAHRDGYTF. The CDR3, as DNA: TGTGCCAGCAGTGAAGCTCACAGGGATGGCTACACCTTC.

The V and J genes are TRBV28 and TRBJ2-1; D is undetermined. Germline-derived CDR1 and CDR2 are MDHEN and SYDVKM. The germline V and J ends were trimmed by 1 base and 4 bases, with 2 bases remaining between them. The CDR3 extends over 12 amino acids. CDR3 nucleotide sequence: TGTGCCAGCAGTTTATCGTACAATGAGCAGTTCTTC. It translates to CASSLSYNEQFF.

Turning to this clone: Other DNA sequences in this specimen translate into the identical CDR3. The rearrangement links TRBV7-2 to TRBJ2-3, with D tentatively TRBD2 (5 bases). The CDR3 has 13 residues. Germline V gives CDR1 SGHTA, CDR2 FQGNSA. V lost 3 bases and J 3 bases, leaving 7 bases between the germline ends. The DNA for the CDR3 is TGTGCCAGCAGCTTTCCGGGAACAGATACGCAGTATTTT. Amino acid sequence: CASSFPGTDTQYF. The variable domain in full, with the rest retrieved from reference TRBV7-2 and TRBJ2-3, is GAGVSQSPSNKVTEKGKDVELRCDPISGHTALYWYRQSLGQGLEFLIYFQGNSAPDKSGLPSDRFSAERTGGSVSTLTIQRTQQEDSAVYLCASSFPGTDTQYFGPGTRLTVL.

The gene calls are TRBV12-2 and TRBJ2-5; no check of the table's D call, TRBD2, against the DNA was made. TRBV12-2 is a pseudogene locus. The CDR3 is 18 amino acids. DNA for the CDR3: TGTGCAAGTCGCCGCCCCACTAGCGGGGGGGCGCTGCAAGAGACCCAGTACTTC. Translation: CASRRPTSGGALQETQYF.

This chain joins TRBV11-3 and TRBJ2-2, with a possible D match to TRBD1 (6 bases). V lost 3 bases and J 7 bases, leaving 18 bases between the germline ends. Germline V gene sequence: CDR1 SGHNT, CDR2 YENEEA. The CDR3 spans 16 residues. The CDR3 protein is CASSLDQTGFGGELFF. CDR3 DNA sequence: TGTGCCAGCAGCTTGGATCAAACAGGGTTCGGCGGGGAGCTGTTTTTT.

In its sample, this clone was seen once. The rearrangement uses TRBV30 and TRBJ1-1, with 7 nucleotides matching TRBD1. Germline V CDR1 and CDR2: GTSNPN, SVGIG (reference sequence). The length of the CDR3 is 13 residues. Trimming at V came to 5 bases and at J to 1 base, leaving 4 bases not matched to a gene. The CDR3 is CAWQRGQNTEAFF. The CDR3 DNA is TGTGCCTGGCAAAGGGGGCAGAACACTGAAGCTTTCTTT.